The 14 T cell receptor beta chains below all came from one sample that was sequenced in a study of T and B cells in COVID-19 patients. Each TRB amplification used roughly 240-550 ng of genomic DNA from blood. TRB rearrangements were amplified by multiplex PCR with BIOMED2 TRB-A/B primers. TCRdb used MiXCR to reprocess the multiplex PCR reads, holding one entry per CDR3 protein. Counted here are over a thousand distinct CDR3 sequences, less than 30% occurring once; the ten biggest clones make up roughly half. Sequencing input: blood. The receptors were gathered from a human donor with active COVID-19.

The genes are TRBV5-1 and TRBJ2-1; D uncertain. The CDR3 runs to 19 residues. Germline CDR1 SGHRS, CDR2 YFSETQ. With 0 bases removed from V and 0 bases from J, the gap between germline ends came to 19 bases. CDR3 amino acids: CASSLAIGNSPSSYNEQFF. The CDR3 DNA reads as TGCGCCAGCAGCTTGGCTATTGGGAACAGCCCATCCTCCTACAATGAGCAGTTCTTC.

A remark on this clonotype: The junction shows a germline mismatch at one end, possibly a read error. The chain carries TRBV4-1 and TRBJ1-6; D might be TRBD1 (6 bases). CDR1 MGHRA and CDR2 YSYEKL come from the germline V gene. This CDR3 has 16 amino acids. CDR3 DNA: TGCGCCAGCAGCCAAATGAACAGGGCCTATAATTTACCCCTCCACTTT. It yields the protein CASSQMNRAYNLPLHF.

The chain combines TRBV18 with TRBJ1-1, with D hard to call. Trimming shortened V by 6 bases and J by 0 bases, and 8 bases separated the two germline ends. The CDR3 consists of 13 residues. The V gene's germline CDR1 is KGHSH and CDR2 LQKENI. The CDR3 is CASSPEMNTEAFF. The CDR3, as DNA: TGTGCCAGCTCGCCCGAAATGAACACTGAAGCTTTCTTT.

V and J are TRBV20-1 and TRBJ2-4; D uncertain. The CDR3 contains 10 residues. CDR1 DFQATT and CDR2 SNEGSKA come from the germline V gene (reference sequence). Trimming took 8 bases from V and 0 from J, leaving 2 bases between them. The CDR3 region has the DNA TGCAGTATAGCCAAAAACATTCAGTACTTC. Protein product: CSIAKNIQYF.

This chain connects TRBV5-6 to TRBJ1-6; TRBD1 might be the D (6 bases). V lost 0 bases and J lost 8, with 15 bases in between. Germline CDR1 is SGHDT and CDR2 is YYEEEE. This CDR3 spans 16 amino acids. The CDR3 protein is CASSLAGRPGDSPLHF. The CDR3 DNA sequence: TGTGCCAGCAGCTTGGCGGGCAGGCCAGGGGATTCACCCCTCCACTTT.

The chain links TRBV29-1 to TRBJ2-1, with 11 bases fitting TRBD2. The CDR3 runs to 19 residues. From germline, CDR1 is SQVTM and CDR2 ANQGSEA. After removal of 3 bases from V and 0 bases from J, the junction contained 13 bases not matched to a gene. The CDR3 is CSVDYGGPGLADSYNEQFF. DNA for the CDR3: TGCAGCGTTGACTATGGCGGACCGGGACTAGCGGACTCCTACAATGAGCAGTTCTTC.

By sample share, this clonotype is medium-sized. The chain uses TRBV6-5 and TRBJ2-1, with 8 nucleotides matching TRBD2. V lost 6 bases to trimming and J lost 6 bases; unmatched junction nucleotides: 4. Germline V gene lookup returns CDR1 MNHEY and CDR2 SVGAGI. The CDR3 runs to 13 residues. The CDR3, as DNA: TGTGCCAGCAGCCGGACTAGCAGCAATGAGCAGTTCTTC. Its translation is CASSRTSSNEQFF.

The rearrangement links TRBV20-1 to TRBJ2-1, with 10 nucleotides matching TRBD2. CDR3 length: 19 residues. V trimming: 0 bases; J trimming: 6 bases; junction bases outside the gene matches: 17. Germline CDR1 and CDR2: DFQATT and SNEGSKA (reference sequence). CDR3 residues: CSARDPGLAGAPRSNEQFF. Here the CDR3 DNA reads TGCAGTGCTAGAGATCCTGGGCTAGCGGGGGCCCCGCGTTCCAATGAGCAGTTCTTC.

The CDR3 DNA is TGTGCCAGCAGTGAATATCTTAAGGGAGATACGCAGTATTTT. Protein sequence: CASSEYLKGDTQYF. This chain joins TRBV2 and TRBJ2-3; D ambiguous. Per germline, CDR1 SNHLY and CDR2 FYNNEI. The CDR3 covers 14 residues. The V end was cut by 2 bases, the J end by 5 bases, with 11 bases between.

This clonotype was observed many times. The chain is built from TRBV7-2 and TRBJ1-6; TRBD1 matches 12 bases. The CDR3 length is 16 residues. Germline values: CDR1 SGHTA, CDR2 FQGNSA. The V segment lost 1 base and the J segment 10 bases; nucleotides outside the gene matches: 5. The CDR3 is CASSLDWGQGASPLHF. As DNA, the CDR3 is TGTGCCAGCAGCTTAGACTGGGGACAGGGGGCCTCACCCCTCCACTTT.

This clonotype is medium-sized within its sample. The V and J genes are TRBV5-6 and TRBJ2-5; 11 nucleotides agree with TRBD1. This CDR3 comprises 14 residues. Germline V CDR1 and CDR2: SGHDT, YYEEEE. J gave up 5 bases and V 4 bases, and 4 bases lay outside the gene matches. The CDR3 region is CASSGGQGGETQYF. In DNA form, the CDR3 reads TGTGCCAGCAGCGGGGGACAGGGGGGCGAGACCCAGTACTTC.

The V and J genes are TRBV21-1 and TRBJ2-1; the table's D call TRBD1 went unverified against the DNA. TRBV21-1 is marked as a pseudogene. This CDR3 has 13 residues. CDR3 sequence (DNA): TGTGCCAGCACCAATCGCCCAGCCGATGAGCAGTTCTTC. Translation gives CASTNRPADEQFF.

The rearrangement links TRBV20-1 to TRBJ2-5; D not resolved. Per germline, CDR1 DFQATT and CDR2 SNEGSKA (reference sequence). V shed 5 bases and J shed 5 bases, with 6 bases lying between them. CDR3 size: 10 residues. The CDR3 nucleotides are TGCAGTGCTGCTTTGGAGACCCAGTACTTC. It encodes CSAALETQYF.

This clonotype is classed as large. The CDR3 bases are TGTGCCAGTAGTGCAGACAGGACCGAGCAGTACTTC. Translated: CASSADRTEQYF. The J gene is TRBJ2-7, the V gene TRBV19; weak D call: TRBD1 (6 bases). Trimming stripped 5 bases from V and 6 bases from J, with 11 bases between. This CDR3 spans 12 amino acids. In germline, CDR1 is LNHDA, CDR2 SQIVND (reference sequence). The variable domain in full, with the rest retrieved from reference TRBV19 and TRBJ2-7, is DGGITQSPKYLFRKEGQNVTLSCEQNLNHDAMYWYRQDPGQGLRLIYYSQIVNDFQKGDIAEGYSVSREKKESFPLTVTSAQKNPTAFYLCASSADRTEQYFGPGTRLTVT.